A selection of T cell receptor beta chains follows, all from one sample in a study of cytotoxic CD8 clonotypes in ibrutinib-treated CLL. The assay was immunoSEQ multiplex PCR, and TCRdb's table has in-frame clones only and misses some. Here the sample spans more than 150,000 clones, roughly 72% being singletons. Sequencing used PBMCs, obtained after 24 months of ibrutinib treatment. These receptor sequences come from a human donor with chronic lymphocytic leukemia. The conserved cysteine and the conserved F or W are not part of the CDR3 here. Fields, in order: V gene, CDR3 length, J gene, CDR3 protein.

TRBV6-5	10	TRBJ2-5	ASRTGGETQY
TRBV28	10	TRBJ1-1	ASSFQSTEAF
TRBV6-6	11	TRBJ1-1	ASSQRHNTEAF
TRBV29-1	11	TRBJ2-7	SIRTGLSYEQY
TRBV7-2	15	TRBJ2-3	ASSLGSSWRDTDTQY
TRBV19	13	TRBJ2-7	ASSIDRDYSYEQY
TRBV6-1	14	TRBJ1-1	ASNDPQGGLGTEAF
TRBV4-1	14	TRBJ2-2	ASSHSGKASTGELF
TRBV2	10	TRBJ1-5	ASGTGDQPQH
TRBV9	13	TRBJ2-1	ASSPRTGMYNEQF
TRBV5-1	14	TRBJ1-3	ASSLMGADLGNTIY
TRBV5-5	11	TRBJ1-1	ASSFDPDTEAF
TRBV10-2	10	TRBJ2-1	ASRRTYNEQF
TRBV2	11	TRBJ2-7	ASNSGYSYEQY
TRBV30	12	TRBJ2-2	AWSGLAGAGELF
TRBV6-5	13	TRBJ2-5	ASSYSSVVGETQY
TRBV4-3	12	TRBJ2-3	ASSHLPGTDTQY
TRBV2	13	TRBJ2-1	ASSAGLGEYNEQF
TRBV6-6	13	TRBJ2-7	ASSYSGGDPYEQY
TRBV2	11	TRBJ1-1	ASIAGRSTEAF
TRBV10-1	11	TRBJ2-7	ASRTSGPYEQY
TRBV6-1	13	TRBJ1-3	ASSPTGLSGNTIY
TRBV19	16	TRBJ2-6	ASSIWGTRVLGANVLT
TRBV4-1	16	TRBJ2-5	ASSQDPGTGVTQETQY
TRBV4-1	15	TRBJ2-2	ASSQGVVHMNTGELF
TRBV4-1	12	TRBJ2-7	ASSPRQRENEQY
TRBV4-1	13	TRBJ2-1	ASSQGLAGGREQF
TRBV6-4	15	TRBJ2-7	ASSASKRGVSSYEQY
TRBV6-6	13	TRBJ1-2	ASSWYPQGDYGYT
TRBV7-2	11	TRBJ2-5	ASSVVKQETQY
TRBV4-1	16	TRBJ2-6	ASSQDIGQGPGANVLT
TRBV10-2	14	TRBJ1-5	ASSEVTGGLGQPQH
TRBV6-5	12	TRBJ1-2	ASSFGSGGHGYT
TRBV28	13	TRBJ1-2	ASSSVGAGSYGYT
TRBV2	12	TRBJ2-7	AGGTGIIPYEQY
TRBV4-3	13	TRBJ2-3	ASSPGQLFTDTQY
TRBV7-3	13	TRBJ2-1	ASSLFHGSLNEQF
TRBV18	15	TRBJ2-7	ASSKVGGDPSSYEQY
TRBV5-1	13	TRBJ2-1	ASSRLGEGINEQF
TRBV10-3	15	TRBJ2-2	AISPIRTVANTGELF
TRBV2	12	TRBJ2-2	ASSRNRGTGELF
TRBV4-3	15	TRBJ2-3	ASSQDLFAGATDTQY
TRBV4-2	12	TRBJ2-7	ASSQEPSTYEQY
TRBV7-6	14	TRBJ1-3	ASSIEARDSGNTIY
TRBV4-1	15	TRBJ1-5	ASSHRRGNRSNQPQH
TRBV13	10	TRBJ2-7	ASSLRGYEQY
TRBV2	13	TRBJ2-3	ASSVGRERTDTQY
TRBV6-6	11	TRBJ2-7	ASSPGQIYEQY
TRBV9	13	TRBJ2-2	ASSVTGGYTGELF
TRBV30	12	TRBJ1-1	AWSDVNKNTEAF
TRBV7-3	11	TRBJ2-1	ASSLNSNNEQF
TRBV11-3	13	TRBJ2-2	ASSLEGFGTGELF
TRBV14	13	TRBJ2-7	ASSQEIRLSYEQY
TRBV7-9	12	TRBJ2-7	ASSLAVGAYEQY
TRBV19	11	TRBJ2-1	ASSIVRYNEQF
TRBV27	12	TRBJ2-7	ASSLEGRLYEQY
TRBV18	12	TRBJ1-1	ASSRDRENTEAF
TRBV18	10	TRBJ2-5	ASSLYQETQY
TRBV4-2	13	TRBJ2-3	ASSQESPDTDTQY